The source of this TCR beta chain is a study of T cell responses to AZD1222 COVID-19 vaccine. Study-wide background: Combined were second doses at about 4 or about 12 weeks.

This CDR3 contains 14 residues. Trimming removed 2 bases from V and 3 bases from J, with 11 bases in between. CDR1 and CDR2 (germline): SGDLS, YYNGEE. Only in-frame clones appear in the TCRdb table, and some are missing; sequencing was by immunoSEQ multiplex PCR. In the table there are under 170,000 clones, around 94% of which are singletons. The V and J genes are TRBV9 and TRBJ1-1; no reliable D call. The sequence came from an adult in good health. The sample here was peripheral blood, taken on day 0 of AZD1222 vaccination. The CDR3 region has the DNA TGTGCCAGCAGCGTTTCTGGGCGGGACACTGAAGCTTTCTTT. Its translation: CASSVSGRDTEAFF. Using reference TRBV9 and TRBJ1-1 for the parts outside the CDR3, the full variable domain is DSGVTQTPKHLITATGQRVTLRCSPRSGDLSVYWYQQSLDQGLQFLIQYYNGEERAKGNILERFSAQQFPDLHSELNLSSLELGDSALYFCASSVSGRDTEAFFGQGTRLTVV.